The 8 T cell receptor beta chains in this list originate from one sample, sequenced in a study of long-term antiretroviral therapy in people with HIV. The assay used was immunoSEQ (version v3.0), run at survey level. Profiling relied on immunoSEQ multiplex PCR, and the TCRdb table lists in-frame clones only, not all of them. There are 20,000 to 30,000 clones in the sample; about 85% occur only once, and about a tenth lies in the top ten. The specimen comprised unsorted PBMCs, sampled 2.3 years after starting antiretroviral therapy. The receptor source for this set is a middle-aged man with HIV.

The chain links TRBV10-3 to TRBJ2-5; possible D gene TRBD2, 5 bases. The CDR3 has 13 amino acids. Germline-derived CDR1 and CDR2 are ENHRY and SYGVKD. The V gene lost 4 bases and the J gene lost 5 bases, with 11 bases spanning the gap. The CDR3, as DNA: TGTGCCATCAGTGTAGGCGGGCGCGAGACCCAGTACTTC. Amino acids: CAISVGGRETQYF.

The J gene is TRBJ1-2, the V gene TRBV5-8; perhaps TRBD1 as D (6 bases). The CDR3 runs to 13 residues. V was clipped by 6 bases and J by 6 bases, with 15 bases between them. Germline loops: CDR1 SGHTS, CDR2 YDEGEE. CDR3 DNA sequence: TGTGCCAGCATCATCCGCCCAGGGGATGGCTACACCTTC. Residues: CASIIRPGDGYTF.

The V and J genes are TRBV4-1 and TRBJ2-3; TRBD2 agrees at 12 bases. V was clipped by 0 bases and J by 0 bases; unmatched bases: 7. Per the germline V gene, CDR1 is MGHRA and CDR2 is YSYEKL. The CDR3 spans 19 residues. DNA of the CDR3: TGCGCCAGCAGCCAAGATGGCCCCGGGACTAGCGGGAGCACAGATACGCAGTATTTT. It encodes CASSQDGPGTSGSTDTQYF.

The chain employs TRBV5-1 and TRBJ1-3; tentative D call: TRBD1 (6 bases). CDR1 SGHRS and CDR2 YFSETQ come from the germline V gene. The length of the CDR3 is 13 residues. The V and J ends lost 3 bases and 4 bases respectively, with 8 bases between them. The CDR3: CASSYTGGNTIYF. For the CDR3, the DNA is TGCGCCAGCAGCTATACAGGGGGAAACACCATATATTTT.

The chain joins TRBV19 to TRBJ1-5; D unclear. Trimming removed 6 bases from V and 0 bases from J, with 9 bases in between. This CDR3 has 14 residues. From germline, CDR1 is LNHDA and CDR2 SQIVND (reference sequence). The CDR3 nucleotides read TGTGCCAGTAGAGGTGGGAATAGCAATCAGCCCCAGCATTTT. Protein: CASRGGNSNQPQHF.

As concerns this clone: The sample carries other DNA sequences with the same CDR3. The chain carries TRBV5-6 and TRBJ2-7, with a tentative D call TRBD2 (6 bases). Germline CDR1 is SGHDT and CDR2 is YYEEEE. V was trimmed by 2 bases and J by 1 base, leaving 13 bases between them. The CDR3 has 15 amino acids. As DNA, the CDR3 is TGTGCCAGCAGCTTCCCTCCCGGGGGATCCTACGAGCAGTACTTC. As protein: CASSFPPGGSYEQYF. Filled out from reference TRBV5-6 and TRBJ2-7, the complete variable domain reads DAGVTQSPTHLIKTRGQQVTLRCSPKSGHDTVSWYQQALGQGPQFIFQYYEEEERQRGNFPDRFSGHQFPNYSSELNVNALLLGDSALYLCASSFPPGGSYEQYFGPGTRLTVT.

This clone was recorded once. The gene calls are TRBV9 and TRBJ2-7; 9 nucleotides align to TRBD2. Per the germline V gene, CDR1 is SGDLS and CDR2 is YYNGEE. The CDR3 covers 16 residues. Trimming cost V 3 bases and J 12 bases; bases outside gene matches: 19. CDR3 bases: TGTGCCAGCAGCGCTTTACTAACCGGGACTAGCAGTCCTTTGTACTTC. Its protein product is CASSALLTGTSSPLYF. The full variable domain, in which reference TRBV9 and TRBJ2-7 provide the parts outside the CDR3, is DSGVTQTPKHLITATGQRVTLRCSPRSGDLSVYWYQQSLDQGLQFLIQYYNGEERAKGNILERFSAQQFPDLHSELNLSSLELGDSALYFCASSALLTGTSSPLYFGPGTRLTVT.

In its sample, this clone was seen a few times. This chain joins TRBV2 and TRBJ1-1, with D possibly being TRBD1 (5 bases). Germline V gene lookup returns CDR1 SNHLY and CDR2 FYNNEI. Trimming took off 6 bases at V and 4 bases at J, with 9 bases between the two ends. CDR3 size: 12 residues. The CDR3 region has the DNA TGTGCCAGCAGCGACGACAGCACTGAAGCTTTCTTT. As protein: CASSDDSTEAFF.